This T cell receptor (beta chain) appears in the sequencing data of a study of T cells after yellow fever vaccination. General observations from the study: Re-detected after boosting: most primary clones, 96% of CD4 and roughly 88% of CD8. Contaminants from the bulk population, in the form of abundant clonotypes, could be found in FACS-sorted repertoires.

Template switching by 5'RACE produced TCR cDNA, adding a universal primer site and UMIs. TCRdb redid the calling of the 5' RACE reads with MiXCR, one entry per CDR3 protein. The repertoire holds 50,000 to 65,000 distinct CDR3 sequences, with about 6.6% as singletons. This clonotype was seen a few times. With 0 bases removed from V and 8 bases from J, the gap between germline ends came to 16 bases. The CDR3 is made up of 15 amino acids. Germline V CDR1 and CDR2: LGHNA, YSLEER. This rearrangement joins TRBV4-3 to TRBJ1-2; D remains unclear. This clonotype was sampled from a man between 18 and 35 years old who received the YFV17D yellow fever vaccine. The sequencing here drew on CD8+ T cells not binding an NS4B(214-222) dextramer, sorted from PBMCs, taken 45 days after the first yellow fever vaccination. In nucleotides, the CDR3 is TGCGCCAGCAGCCAAGATTTGGAGGGTTTTGGCGGCTACACCTTC. Protein: CASSQDLEGFGGYTF.